Sequencing of this TCR beta chain was carried out in a study of blood T cell repertoires in COVID-19. The repertoire was sequenced with immunoSEQ multiplex PCR; TCRdb's copy has only in-frame clones and lacks some. The sample records about 250,000 clones, 85% to 90% being singletons. Losses at the gene ends were 6 bases for V and 8 bases for J; bases not matched to a gene: 14. The CDR3 is made up of 17 amino acids. CDR1 and CDR2 from the germline V gene are SGHNT and YYREEE (reference sequence). Recovery among Cohort 3 donors was established by two negative PCRs, clearance, or symptom resolution. Material: PBMCs or T cells enriched from blood (not recorded which). This clonotype was sampled from a man younger than 35 who had recovered from COVID-19. The V gene is TRBV5-4, the J gene TRBJ1-6; 10 positions match TRBD1. CDR3 residues: CASKLVGPGTGDSPLHF. The DNA for the CDR3 is TGTGCCAGCAAGCTTGTCGGCCCCGGGACAGGGGATTCACCCCTCCACTTT.